This T cell receptor beta chain was captured in a study of T cell responses to AZD1222 COVID-19 vaccine. The study, taken as a whole, reports: Two doses of AZD1222 preceded a rise in Spike-specific TCR breadth and depth.

The V end was cut by 2 bases, the J end by 1 base, with 8 bases between. Germline V gene lookup returns CDR1 LGHDT and CDR2 YNNKEL (reference sequence). The CDR3 has 14 amino acids. As to this clone: Its cognate antigen is unknown.

Data came from immunoSEQ multiplex PCR; TCRdb stores just in-frame clones and leaves some out. Among 250,000 to 300,000 clones, around 93% were seen once, and the ten largest hold around 0.58%. Pooling of second doses given at about 4 or about 12 weeks was done. The V call is TRBV3-1 (or the pseudogene TRBV3-2), the J call TRBJ2-5; either TRBD1 or TRBD2 may supply D (6 bases each). The sequences come from peripheral blood, collected 28 days after the second AZD1222 dose. This TCR was sampled from an adult who received the AZD1222 COVID-19 vaccine. The CDR3 loop is CASSQRGAQETQYF. The DNA for the CDR3 is TGTGCCAGCAGCCAAAGGGGGGCCCAAGAGACCCAGTACTTC.